This is a list of T cell receptor beta chains from one sample in a study of human T cells and chemical hapten exposure. TCRdb used MiXCR to reprocess the RACE reads, holding one entry per CDR3 protein. The sample lists tens of thousands of distinct CDR3 sequences, around 7% occurring once. Source: whole blood, taken in connection with sensitization to the hapten diphenylcyclopropenone (DPC). The receptors originated from a woman in her 30s with alopecia areata. Some clones in this sample may be carry-over from other donors' samples. CDR3s include the opening cysteine and the closing phenylalanine or tryptophan. Each record gives: J gene, D gene, V gene, CDR3 protein. The D gene is left open where the match is weak.

j_gene: TRBJ2-5; d_gene: TRBD2; v_gene: TRBV5-4; CDR3aa: CASSLELAGQETQYF
j_gene: TRBJ2-5; d_gene: TRBD2; v_gene: TRBV3-1; CDR3aa: CASSPTPGGGFQTQYF
j_gene: TRBJ1-2; d_gene: TRBD1; v_gene: TRBV2; CDR3aa: CASRQDREYGYTF
j_gene: TRBJ2-5; d_gene: TRBD2; v_gene: TRBV10-3; CDR3aa: CAISESISRGGKQETQYF
j_gene: TRBJ1-2; d_gene: NA; v_gene: TRBV20-1; CDR3aa: CSAPRDSNYGDTF
j_gene: TRBJ2-3; d_gene: NA; v_gene: TRBV7-8; CDR3aa: CASSLPGAGLGTQYF
j_gene: TRBJ2-1; d_gene: NA; v_gene: TRBV3-1; CDR3aa: CASSQDLGNNEQFF
j_gene: TRBJ1-1; d_gene: NA; v_gene: TRBV7-2; CDR3aa: CASSLGLNAEAFF
j_gene: TRBJ2-1; d_gene: NA; v_gene: TRBV29-1; CDR3aa: CSVGQYNEQFF
j_gene: TRBJ2-5; d_gene: NA; v_gene: TRBV11-2; CDR3aa: CASSPSARGGPMETQYF
j_gene: TRBJ2-3; d_gene: TRBD2; v_gene: TRBV20-1; CDR3aa: CSARDWEGFTDTQYF
j_gene: TRBJ2-1; d_gene: TRBD1; v_gene: TRBV29-1; CDR3aa: CSVESPGQKNEQFF
j_gene: TRBJ2-7; d_gene: TRBD1; v_gene: TRBV20-1; CDR3aa: CSADDRDYTSSYEQYF
j_gene: TRBJ1-1; d_gene: NA; v_gene: TRBV7-2; CDR3aa: CASSSGWNTEAFF
j_gene: TRBJ1-2; d_gene: NA; v_gene: TRBV1; CDR3aa: CTSSHGGTGAENYGYTF
j_gene: TRBJ2-3; d_gene: TRBD2; v_gene: TRBV20-1; CDR3aa: CSAIRSLAGGRDTQYF
j_gene: TRBJ1-1; d_gene: NA; v_gene: TRBV20-1; CDR3aa: CSADTTRGTSEAFF
j_gene: TRBJ2-1; d_gene: NA; v_gene: TRBV12-3/TRBV12-4; CDR3aa: CASSSRTKQFF
j_gene: TRBJ1-5; d_gene: NA; v_gene: TRBV20-1; CDR3aa: CSAREAPDFNQPQHF
j_gene: TRBJ1-1; d_gene: NA; v_gene: TRBV6-1; CDR3aa: CASLQEPEAFF
j_gene: TRBJ1-1; d_gene: NA; v_gene: TRBV12-3/TRBV12-4; CDR3aa: CASSFKGNTEAFF
j_gene: TRBJ2-7; d_gene: NA; v_gene: TRBV6-5; CDR3aa: CASSYVQGMVEQYF
j_gene: TRBJ1-4; d_gene: TRBD1; v_gene: TRBV20-1; CDR3aa: CSAFRGPGEKLFF
j_gene: TRBJ1-5; d_gene: NA; v_gene: TRBV20-1; CDR3aa: CSANSGLGGVGQPQHF
j_gene: TRBJ2-5; d_gene: NA; v_gene: TRBV7-2; CDR3aa: CASSDSSTVGTQYF
j_gene: TRBJ2-7; d_gene: TRBD1; v_gene: TRBV2; CDR3aa: CAIIARDRVPYEQYF
j_gene: TRBJ2-7; d_gene: NA; v_gene: TRBV20-1; CDR3aa: CSARPGRATYEQYF
j_gene: TRBJ1-2; d_gene: NA; v_gene: TRBV7-9; CDR3aa: CASSPLGTTNYGYTF
j_gene: TRBJ2-1; d_gene: TRBD2; v_gene: TRBV20-1; CDR3aa: CSAREAGVPLDEQFF
j_gene: TRBJ1-2; d_gene: TRBD1; v_gene: TRBV15; CDR3aa: CATSRDQQGANYGYTF
j_gene: TRBJ1-6; d_gene: NA; v_gene: TRBV3-1; CDR3aa: CASSQEMSGSPLHF
j_gene: TRBJ1-4; d_gene: NA; v_gene: TRBV30; CDR3aa: CAWSLRLDEKLFF
j_gene: TRBJ2-7; d_gene: TRBD1; v_gene: TRBV11-1; CDR3aa: CASSLLGQGGDEQYF
j_gene: TRBJ1-2; d_gene: NA; v_gene: TRBV29-1; CDR3aa: CSVPTSGTYGYTF
j_gene: TRBJ1-2; d_gene: NA; v_gene: TRBV20-1; CDR3aa: CSARKDGYYGYTF
j_gene: TRBJ1-1; d_gene: NA; v_gene: TRBV7-8; CDR3aa: CASSLADRLNTEAFF
j_gene: TRBJ2-6; d_gene: NA; v_gene: TRBV2; CDR3aa: CASRANSGANVLTF
j_gene: TRBJ2-3; d_gene: TRBD1; v_gene: TRBV2; CDR3aa: CASSFLPGGQGSTDTQYF
j_gene: TRBJ2-3; d_gene: TRBD1; v_gene: TRBV6-1; CDR3aa: CASSEWGTGPDTQYF
j_gene: TRBJ1-6; d_gene: TRBD1; v_gene: TRBV10-3; CDR3aa: CATQGQGDSPLHF
j_gene: TRBJ1-4; d_gene: NA; v_gene: TRBV7-9; CDR3aa: CASSLAGGIEKLFF
j_gene: TRBJ1-1; d_gene: NA; v_gene: TRBV18; CDR3aa: CASSQGENTEAFF
j_gene: TRBJ1-5; d_gene: NA; v_gene: TRBV6-5; CDR3aa: CASRQVGNSNQPQHF
j_gene: TRBJ1-6; d_gene: NA; v_gene: TRBV5-1; CDR3aa: CASSPSTGPISYNSPLHF
j_gene: TRBJ1-1; d_gene: NA; v_gene: TRBV5-6; CDR3aa: CASSLGGAGQLNTEAFF
j_gene: TRBJ1-1; d_gene: TRBD1; v_gene: TRBV2; CDR3aa: CASSGPFTYRGNTEAFF
j_gene: TRBJ1-1; d_gene: NA; v_gene: TRBV6-5; CDR3aa: CASSYSKGKAFF
j_gene: TRBJ2-7; d_gene: NA; v_gene: TRBV6-5; CDR3aa: CASSYSLEFHEQYF
j_gene: TRBJ2-1; d_gene: TRBD2; v_gene: TRBV11-2; CDR3aa: CASSLGRLAIYNEQFF
j_gene: TRBJ2-7; d_gene: NA; v_gene: TRBV15; CDR3aa: CATSRGGQPLEQYF
j_gene: TRBJ2-7; d_gene: NA; v_gene: TRBV5-1; CDR3aa: CARGTGHSYEQYF